This record covers a single TCR beta chain. The same CDR3 arises from other DNA sequences in this sample as well. Sequencing used immunoSEQ multiplex PCR; TCRdb keeps in-frame clones, though not all of them. The sample consists of about 180,000 clones, approximately 87% of them appearing once. This entry belongs to a study of blood T cell repertoires in COVID-19. Across the study: Acute-phase and convalescent COVID-19 samples originated in the United States, Italy and Spain. Nucleic acid was either cDNA or gDNA, and it came from T cells, B-cell-depleted T cells, or PBMCs.

Source material: peripheral blood. The source is a woman in her sixties or seventies with COVID-19, enrolled during active disease.

CDR3 DNA: TGTGCCAGCAGCCCGGACTTCTCCTCCTACGAGCAGTACTTC. Translated, it gives CASSPDFSSYEQYF. This chain joins TRBV7-2 and TRBJ2-7, with D possibly matching TRBD2 (5 bases). This CDR3 region has 14 residues. The V gene lost 5 bases and the J gene lost 0 bases, with 11 bases spanning the gap. Germline CDR1 SGHTA, CDR2 FQGNSA.